The present entry profiles one T cell receptor (beta chain) with its context. Its specificity is not known. This specimen comes from a study of cytomegalovirus exposure and HLA in healthy donors. Though nominally healthy at sampling, donors likely had unrecorded immune exposures. This CDR3 spans 14 amino acids. V lost 3 bases, J lost 6 bases, and 15 bases lay in between. The germline V gene encodes CDR1 SEHNR and CDR2 FQNEAQ (reference sequence). Study results and caveats: Reports state that TCR beta sequences accurately predicted most subjects' HLA-A and HLA-B alleles. Indistinguishable V segments, including TRBV6-2 and TRBV6-3, were excluded.

PCR amplification relied on 60 Vbeta primers (plus 13 Jbeta primers). Only in-frame clones appear in the TCRdb table, and some are missing; sequencing was by immunoSEQ multiplex PCR. Seen here are 97,000 or so clones, over 8% observed once, and the top ten hold approximately 5.1%. Sequenced input: PBMCs. This sequence joins TRBV7-9 and TRBJ2-7; D might be TRBD1 (6 bases). The TCR was taken from a man aged 50 to 59 in good health and CMV-seropositive. The DNA of the CDR3 is TGTGCCAGCAGCTTTGGGGGCTCCTCTTCCGAGCAGTACTTC. Protein: CASSFGGSSSEQYF.